Shown below are 29 T cell receptor beta chains from a single sample sequenced in a study of PD-1 blockade in classical Hodgkin lymphoma. Clones were read by immunoSEQ multiplex PCR, and TCRdb kept only the in-frame ones, dropping some. This table holds roughly 150,000 clones, about 78% found once. Brentuximab vedotin exposure varied, and every patient relapsed after autologous stem cell transplantation. Sequenced material: peripheral blood mononuclear cells (PBMCs), taken before the second cycle of nivolumab. The source is a human donor with classical Hodgkin lymphoma.

The chain carries TRBV6-5 and TRBJ1-5, with 7 positions matching TRBD1. Per the germline V gene, CDR1 is MNHEY and CDR2 is SVGAGI. This CDR3 is 15 amino acids long. J lost 6 bases, V lost 0 bases, and 5 bases had no gene match. The CDR3 bases are TGTGCCAGCAGTTACTCTAGGGCAGGGGGTCAGCCCCAGCATTTT. Its protein product is CASSYSRAGGQPQHF.

The table lists this clone with many counts. The chain combines TRBV4-2 with TRBJ1-6; 7 bases agree with TRBD1. The CDR3 has 14 residues. The germline V gene encodes CDR1 LGHNA and CDR2 YNFKEQ. V shed 4 bases, J shed 10 bases, and the junction held 7 bases outside the gene matches. CDR3 loop: CASSPQGGRSPLHF. Written as DNA, the CDR3 is TGTGCCAGCAGCCCGCAGGGGGGGCGCTCACCCCTCCACTTT.

This rearrangement joins TRBV19 to TRBJ1-5; D not resolved. V was pared by 0 bases and J by 5 bases, with 5 bases between. The CDR3 sequence is 13 residues long. Germline lookup yields CDR1 LNHDA and CDR2 SQIVND (reference sequence). The CDR3 bases are TGTGCCAGTAGTATAGATCGGGATCAGCCCCAGCATTTT. Its protein is CASSIDRDQPQHF.

This clone was found a few times. The V and J genes are TRBV29-1 and TRBJ2-6; perhaps TRBD1 as D (6 bases). CDR1 is SQVTM, CDR2 ANQGSEA, per germline. Trimming cost V 6 bases and J 1 base, with 7 bases left between them. The length of the CDR3 is 13 residues. This chain's CDR3 is CSVQGSGANVLTF. In DNA form, the CDR3 reads TGCAGCGTGCAGGGGTCTGGGGCCAACGTCCTGACTTTC. Variable domain in full (rest from reference TRBV29-1 and TRBJ2-6): SAVISQKPSRDICQRGTSLTIQCQVDSQVTMMFWYRQQPGQSLTLIATANQGSEATYESGFVIDKFPISRPNLTFSTLTVSNMSPEDSSIYLCSVQGSGANVLTFGAGSRLTVL.

The chain employs TRBV21-1 and TRBJ2-3; the table's D call of TRBD1 was not tested on the DNA. TRBV21-1 is an annotated pseudogene. The CDR3 is made up of 15 amino acids. In DNA, the CDR3 is TGTGCCAGCAGCAACGGGACAGGTAGCACAGATACGCAGTATTTT. Protein sequence: CASSNGTGSTDTQYF.

J is TRBJ2-5 and V is TRBV2; no definite D call. The germline gives CDR1 SNHLY, CDR2 FYNNEI. V lost 3 bases to trimming and J lost 0 bases, with 5 bases between them. CDR3 length: 13 amino acids. This CDR3 reads CASSDRYQETQYF. Here the CDR3 DNA reads TGTGCCAGCAGTGACCGATACCAAGAGACCCAGTACTTC.

This clone has ten or more counts. This chain links TRBV6-6 with TRBJ1-5; D unresolved. Trimming stripped 6 bases from V and 2 bases from J, with 8 bases between. The CDR3 sequence is 13 residues long. CDR1 and CDR2 from the germline V gene are MNHNY and SVGAGI (reference sequence). CDR3 amino acids: CASRPGGNQPQHF. In DNA, the CDR3 is TGTGCCAGCAGACCGGGTGGCAATCAGCCCCAGCATTTT.

The rearrangement links TRBV2 to TRBJ1-2, with TRBD1 matching 9 bases. The CDR3 is 14 amino acids. Germline values: CDR1 SNHLY, CDR2 FYNNEI. V lost 2 bases and J lost 7; bases outside the gene matches: 5. The CDR3 is CASSERTGVSGYTF. The CDR3 nucleotides read TGTGCCAGCAGTGAAAGGACAGGGGTGTCTGGCTACACCTTC.

The chain couples TRBV2 to TRBJ2-3; TRBD2 aligns across 8 bases. The CDR3 spans 14 residues. CDR1 is SNHLY and CDR2 is FYNNEI in the germline V gene. Losses at the gene ends were 6 bases for V and 4 bases for J; bases not matched to a gene: 6. Here the CDR3 reads CASRDGGAPDTQYF. Here the CDR3 DNA reads TGTGCCAGCAGAGACGGGGGGGCGCCAGATACGCAGTATTTT.

There are a few counts of this clone. This chain joins TRBV5-1 and TRBJ1-5; TRBD1 aligns across 10 bases. In germline, CDR1 is SGHRS, CDR2 YFSETQ. The V gene end was trimmed by 2 bases and the J gene end by 2 bases; junction bases not matched to a gene: 7. The CDR3 is 17 residues long. The CDR3 here is CASSFRGTGEGNQPQHF. CDR3 sequence (DNA): TGCGCCAGCAGCTTCCGTGGGACAGGGGAGGGCAATCAGCCCCAGCATTTT.

The chain combines TRBV6-1 with TRBJ2-2, with 7 bases identical to TRBD1. Germline-derived CDR1 and CDR2 are MNHNS and SASEGT. V trimming: 4 bases; J trimming: 6 bases; junction bases outside the gene matches: 2. CDR3 length: 13 amino acids. The CDR3 sequence: CASSAQGPGELFF. CDR3 DNA sequence: TGTGCCAGCAGTGCACAGGGGCCCGGGGAGCTGTTTTTT.

This clone was observed a few times. The chain joins TRBV28 to TRBJ1-2; D possibly corresponds to TRBD1 (6 bases). This CDR3 spans 14 amino acids. CDR1 and CDR2 from the germline V gene are MDHEN and SYDVKM. V was clipped by 5 bases and J by 0 bases, with 10 bases between them. CDR3 coding DNA: TGTGCCAGCAGTGGGGACACCTCTAACTATGGCTACACCTTC. As protein: CASSGDTSNYGYTF.

This chain connects TRBV6-1 to TRBJ2-7; 7 nucleotides match TRBD1. V lost 6 bases and J lost 0; bases outside the gene matches: 8. Germline loops: CDR1 MNHNS, CDR2 SASEGT. The CDR3 is 15 amino acids. The CDR3 DNA reads as TGTGCCAGCAGAGATACAGGGGAAAACTCCTACGAGCAGTACTTC. This encodes CASRDTGENSYEQYF.

Details on this clone: Other DNA sequences in this specimen translate into the identical CDR3. The chain links TRBV7-3 to TRBJ2-3, with D possibly TRBD1 on 5 matching bases. This CDR3 has 14 residues. The V and J ends lost 3 bases and 0 bases respectively, with 7 bases between them. CDR1 is SGHTA, CDR2 FQGTGA, per germline. CDR3 nucleotide sequence: TGTGCCAGCAGCTTGACAGCTAGCACAGATACGCAGTATTTT. Amino acid sequence: CASSLTASTDTQYF.

This clone was seen a handful of times. J is TRBJ1-6 and V is TRBV6-5; possible D gene TRBD1, 6 bases. Germline V gene sequence: CDR1 MNHEY, CDR2 SVGAGI. CDR3 size: 15 residues. Trimming took 4 bases from V and 6 from J, leaving 13 bases between them. CDR3: CASSFGGQSNSPLHF. The CDR3 DNA reads TGTGCCAGCAGTTTTGGGGGACAAAGTAATTCACCCCTCCACTTT.

This clone has a single count. The J gene is TRBJ1-5, the V gene TRBV28; D possibly corresponds to TRBD1 (5 bases). V lost 5 bases, J lost 0 bases, and 8 bases lay in between. The V gene's germline CDR1 is MDHEN and CDR2 SYDVKM. The CDR3 spans 14 residues. CDR3 protein: CASSHGGSNQPQHF. CDR3 coding DNA: TGTGCCAGCAGTCACGGGGGTAGCAATCAGCCCCAGCATTTT.

J is TRBJ1-1 and V is TRBV10-2; weak D call: TRBD1 (5 bases). The ends were cut back, 7 bases at V and 0 bases at J, with 12 bases in the middle. The CDR3 covers 14 residues. Germline values: CDR1 WSHSY, CDR2 SAAADI. This CDR3 reads CASTGQGVNTEAFF. In DNA form, the CDR3 reads TGCGCCAGCACGGGGCAGGGCGTGAACACTGAAGCTTTCTTT.

V usage is TRBV5-1 and J usage is TRBJ1-2; 7 nucleotides agree with TRBD1. The CDR3 is made up of 14 amino acids. The V gene end was trimmed by 4 bases and the J gene end by 8 bases; junction bases not matched to a gene: 11. From germline, CDR1 is SGHRS and CDR2 YFSETQ. The CDR3 here is CASSPNDRARGYTF. In nucleotides, the CDR3 is TGCGCCAGCAGCCCGAACGACAGGGCACGGGGCTACACCTTC.

The genes are TRBV2 and TRBJ2-3, with D maybe TRBD1 (5 bases). V was cut by 7 bases and J by 2 bases, with 13 bases left in between. Looked up from germline, CDR1 is SNHLY and CDR2 is FYNNEI. The CDR3 loop spans 14 amino acids. The CDR3 reads CASTFEQVTDTQYF. Here the CDR3 DNA reads TGTGCCAGCACGTTCGAACAGGTCACAGATACGCAGTATTTT.

The CDR3 bases are TGTGCCAGCAGCCAAAGAAGGTCAGGGGTGGATGAAGCTTTCTTT. This codes for CASSQRRSGVDEAFF. V and J are TRBV4-2 and TRBJ1-1; D perhaps matches TRBD1 (6 bases). This CDR3 is built from 15 residues. V lost 2 bases and J lost 7, with 17 bases in between. CDR1 LGHNA and CDR2 YNFKEQ come from the germline V gene.

The sample holds a few counts of this clone. The V and J genes are TRBV11-3 and TRBJ2-5; 13 positions agree with TRBD2. The germline CDR1 and CDR2 sequences are SGHNT and YENEEA. This CDR3 has 15 residues. Losses at the gene ends were 5 bases for V and 4 bases for J; bases not matched to a gene: 4. CDR3 sequence reads: CASSIGLAGAETQYF. The DNA for the CDR3 is TGTGCCAGCAGCATCGGACTAGCGGGGGCAGAGACCCAGTACTTC.

The chain couples TRBV5-6 to TRBJ2-2; no clear D. Trimming removed 5 bases at V and 7 bases at J, with 12 bases between. CDR1 is SGHDT and CDR2 is YYEEEE in the germline V gene. The CDR3 has 13 residues. The CDR3: CASRISTYGELFF. The DNA of the CDR3 is TGTGCCAGCAGGATATCTACCTACGGGGAGCTGTTTTTT.

The V call is TRBV4-1, the J call TRBJ2-3; 8 nucleotides agree with TRBD1. V lost 1 base and J lost 5; bases outside the gene matches: 8. This CDR3 contains 16 residues. The germline V gene has CDR1 MGHRA and CDR2 YSYEKL. The CDR3 DNA reads TGCGCCAGCAGCCAAGGGCCCAGGGGGCAAGGAGATACGCAGTATTTT. This translates into CASSQGPRGQGDTQYF.

This clone was observed a few times. The identical CDR3 is also encoded by other nucleotide sequences in the sample. This rearrangement joins TRBV9 to TRBJ2-3; 7 bases are a match to TRBD1. The CDR3 consists of 16 residues. The germline gives CDR1 SGDLS, CDR2 YYNGEE. V shed 2 bases and J 0 bases; nucleotides not matched to a gene: 6. CDR3 in DNA: TGTGCCAGCAGCGTCAGGGGGTTCGCTAGCACAGATACGCAGTATTTT. Protein product: CASSVRGFASTDTQYF.

The rearrangement uses TRBV18 and TRBJ1-4; the match to TRBD1 covers 7 bases. The CDR3 extends over 18 amino acids. J lost 3 bases, V lost 0 bases, and 10 bases had no gene match. Germline CDR1 reads KGHSH; CDR2 reads LQKENI. The CDR3 is CASSPPRQGTRANEKLFF. The CDR3 bases are TGTGCCAGCTCACCACCTCGACAGGGTACGCGTGCTAATGAAAAACTGTTTTTT.

V usage is TRBV12-5 and J usage is TRBJ2-3; TRBD2 might be the D (6 bases). The CDR3 totals 14 residues. Germline V lookup: CDR1 LGHNT, CDR2 FRNRAP. V was shortened by 5 bases and J by 2 bases, with 11 bases between the two germline ends. CDR3 residues: CASGGGLYTDTQYF. The CDR3 DNA is TGTGCTAGTGGTGGGGGACTGTACACAGATACGCAGTATTTT.

The chain uses TRBV9 and TRBJ2-1; 7 nucleotides agree with TRBD1. The CDR3 has 13 amino acids. V lost 2 bases and J lost 5; bases outside the gene matches: 1. Germline V gives CDR1 SGDLS, CDR2 YYNGEE. The CDR3 DNA follows: TGTGCCAGCAGCGTGACAGGGAACAATGAGCAGTTCTTC. Translated: CASSVTGNNEQFF.

The rearrangement uses TRBV19 and TRBJ1-1, with 7 nucleotides matching TRBD1. V trimming: 3 bases; J trimming: 3 bases; junction bases outside the gene matches: 7. Germline V lookup: CDR1 LNHDA, CDR2 SQIVND (reference sequence). The CDR3 covers 15 residues. The CDR3 DNA reads TGTGCCAGTAGTATGGACAGGTTTCAGGACACTGAAGCTTTCTTT. Its protein is CASSMDRFQDTEAFF.

This rearrangement joins TRBV4-2 to TRBJ1-2, with D possibly being TRBD1 (5 bases). CDR1 and CDR2 from the germline V gene are LGHNA and YNFKEQ. This CDR3 region has 17 residues. V shed 2 bases and J shed 5 bases, with 21 bases lying between them. The CDR3 DNA follows: TGTGCCAGCAGCCAATCCCTCTGGGGCACCTTGGGGTATGGCTACACCTTC. This gives the protein CASSQSLWGTLGYGYTF.